What follows describes a single T cell receptor beta chain. Which antigen it targets is not known. Base quality data are lacking; no much larger clone is found one base away. The record originates from a study of cytomegalovirus exposure and HLA in healthy donors (dated by TCRdb to the late 2010s). Turning to the overall study: In an earlier analysis of several hundred of the donors, under 300 Gb of sequence data and approximately 120 million unique TCR beta sequences from 180 million or so T cells were reported. Roughly 310 gigabases of sequencing data and approximately 80 million unique TCR sequences were included in an early release covering under 650 HLA-typed donors. The genetic ancestry cluster associated with self-reported Caucasian donors included around 76% of the roughly 390 genotyped donors. The aim of the study was to test whether cataloging public T cell receptors could identify signatures of past pathogen exposure. The T cell repertoires of around 730 subjects were profiled by immunosequencing and related to cytomegalovirus serostatus. Besides the first cohort of approximately 670 subjects, a separate validation cohort made up of over 95 different subjects was used. The study combined high-throughput TCR immunosequencing, statistical association of individual TCRs with disease status, and machine learning to predict cytomegalovirus infection status. To study patterns of TCR occurrence, a later analysis re-analyzed previously published TCR beta repertoires from 650 to 750 donors and added high-resolution HLA genotyping. Rather than using new phenotypic data, the later analysis identified candidate immune exposures from TCR beta sequences and from how often those sequences occurred across donors. To decide whether each TCR beta V gene segment behaved as functional or pseudogenic, an earlier analysis of some 600 of the donors relied on high-throughput TCR beta sequencing. Alongside the repertoire data, information on donor age, sex, ethnicity and CMV serostatus was compiled. A later genetic analysis took genome-wide SNP genotypes for about three fifths of the 666 donors and used that subset as a discovery cohort. Every repertoire in the discovery cohort had been generated on one and the same sequencing platform. Class I and class II HLA loci were covered by the typing at four-digit resolution. The number of donors typed differed by locus, with roughly 629-640 for A, B, C, DRB1 and DQB1, 522 for DQA1, over 600 for DPA1, and some 440 for DPB1. A few DR-DQ haplotypes were handled as single units for association and clustering because linkage in the cohort was strong. On average, around 240,000 unique TCR beta nucleotide sequences were sequenced per donor among some 420 genotyped donors of the cohort, with around 19% of those sequences being non-productive.

In total, more than 500 healthy bone marrow donors made up the cohort. All cohort members were sampled while nominally healthy, although unrecorded immune exposures were likely present. The donor tested CMV seropositive, placing the donor among the approximately 290 seropositive members of the cohort. Every donor gave a peripheral blood sample, and the peripheral blood mononuclear cells from that sample were used for TCR beta sequencing. The Qiagen DNeasy Blood Extraction Kit was used to extract genomic DNA from the blood cell samples. The full study reports these points: The earlier analysis of some 540 of the donors excluded approximately 15 rarely observed V segments, including chromosome 9 orphons, because counts were too low. According to a later analysis, TCR association rates differed among HLA loci, with DRB1 alleles showing the most associated TCRs and HLA-C alleles showing the fewest. In vitro tests confirmed that three of the cytomegalovirus-associated TCR beta chains recognize cytomegalovirus antigens. In a later analysis, several top co-occurrence clusters were reported to appear linked to parvovirus B19, influenza, CMV and Epstein-Barr virus. In an earlier analysis of about 600 of the donors, most TCR beta V segments appeared in productive rearrangements about 87% or about 30% of the time, broadly matching IMGT annotations. A later analysis found that HLA-associated TCR beta chains were more clonally expanded and had lower generation probabilities than equally common non-associated chains. According to the authors, the approach could potentially be generalized to other disease states and immunological phenotypes. Because the 87-base-pair reads could not distinguish some IMGT-functional V segments, including TRBV6-2 and TRBV6-3, those segments were excluded. Because some donors lacked HLA typing at each locus, the association tests relied only on the typed subset. The classifier was reported to diagnose cytomegalovirus status with high specificity and sensitivity in both the original and validation cohorts. Assigning TCR associations to individual alleles was difficult when HLA alleles, especially DR and DQ, strongly co-occurred. A later genetic analysis associated a missense DCLRE1C variant with V-gene and J-gene trimming of TCR beta chains, and an independent cohort replicated the association. Specific HLA alleles were associated with about 17,000 TCR beta sequences at a false discovery rate of 0.05 in a later analysis. Correlated functional status among segregating V segments might reflect linkage disequilibrium, but an unknown experimental factor could not be ruled out. Compared with the approximately 670-donor mean, donors in an Asian-associated ancestry cluster had fewer N-insertions in productive TCRs, according to a later genetic analysis. The study gave a list of 150 to 200 TCR beta chains associated with cytomegalovirus. In a later analysis, most CMV-associated TCR beta chains were found to appear HLA-restricted, with HLA associations seemingly driven largely by CMV exposure. CMV serostatus was the only immune exposure information available for the cohort. A further reported finding was that TCR beta sequences accurately predicted the HLA-A and HLA-B alleles for most subjects in the first cohort. Across donors, most TCR sequences were observed very rarely, whereas some public TCRs were present in many individuals. A cluster of highly shared sequence variants was judged likely to represent a technical artifact of the sequencing pipeline. In this cohort, only TCR beta chains were sequenced, and detectable features were limited by the absence of alpha or paired-chain data. Sequencing depth was assumed to be roughly uniform across donors in the presence/absence analyses, though that assumption may not hold.

From the cysteine up to the phenylalanine, the CDR3 has a length of 13 residues. The only DNA kept is the CDR3, 39 bases in frame from the first base. The germline V gene yields LGHNT for CDR1 and FRNRAP for CDR2. V is cut by 6 bases and J by 3 bases, and the space between the germline ends is 9 bases. Receptors were amplified or captured by the immunoSEQ multiplex PCR assay. For the multiplex PCR, a mixture combining 60 forward primers for TCR Vbeta segments and 13 reverse primers for TCR Jbeta segments was used. Amplification of the CDR3 region of rearranged TCR beta genes was performed with a multiplex PCR assay on genomic DNA. The amplified TCR beta libraries were sequenced on the Illumina HiSeq System as 87-base-pair reads. The authors' pipeline ran thus. Across the 670 or so repertoires, a later analysis counted some 81 million unique TCR beta chains, 9 million to 14 million of which were shared by at least two donors. Raw reads were error-corrected and collapsed into unique sequences with a nearest-neighbor algorithm that merged closely related sequences to remove PCR and sequencing errors. Alignment of CDR3 sequences to IMGT reference sequences was used to assign V, D and J gene segments. Each retained sequence needed at least a six-nucleotide match to both a V gene segment and a J gene segment. Rearrangements were classified as productive when the CDR3 lacked stop codons and remained in frame with V and J, and all other rearrangements were classified as non-productive. Following IMGT convention, CDR3 was defined as the stretch from the second conserved V-encoded cysteine to the conserved J-encoded phenylalanine. The earlier analysis of fewer than 700 of the donors excluded sequences that lacked an unambiguous match to a single V gene segment. In an earlier analysis of 587 of the donors, V segments were called functional above 56.7% productive rearrangements and were called segregating when the between-donor standard deviation exceeded 5%. A statistical classification framework was developed to diagnose cytomegalovirus status using the catalog of TCR beta chain sequences. A later analysis assigned V and J genes by comparing TCR nucleotide sequences with IMGT/GENE-DB human TR gene sequences. A later analysis assigned CDR3 sequences and most-parsimonious VDJ recombination scenarios with the TCRdist pipeline. A later analysis defined each TCR beta chain by its CDR3 amino acid sequence plus V-gene family, and excluded reads lacking a unique V-gene family. A later analysis removed roughly 590 highly shared, low-generation-probability nucleotide sequences to deal with suspected cross-contamination and a sequencing artifact. A later analysis calculated a clonal expansion index for each public chain from normalized within-repertoire ranks of inferred template counts. In a later analysis, generation probabilities were computed with a VDJ recombination model fitted to out-of-frame rearrangements, and the resulting probabilities were checked against IGoR. A later analysis scored TCR-TCR, TCR-HLA and TCR-CMV co-occurrence with hypergeometric tests, applying a repertoire-size bias correction to TCR pairs. To estimate false discovery rates, a later analysis permuted the HLA or CMV assignments 20 times. In a later analysis, co-occurring TCRs were grouped using DBSCAN, and TCRdist sequence similarity was added for clustering within HLA-allele-positive subsets. Repertoires with fewer than 30,000 or more than 120,000 public chains, plus five repertoires with anomalous nucleotide sharing, were excluded from co-occurrence clustering. Here the immuneACCESS table is served through TCRdb, limited to in-frame sequences with V and J called. Missing clones are a known gap in these copies; in checked studies unresolved V genes cover under half, and the rest lacks a known reason. The D gene and trimming were derived from the DNA, and the V and J assignments and clone size from that table. This sample comprises some 170,000 clones, 60% to 80% of them detected only once. The ten largest clones represent about 6.4% of the sample.

The sequenced sample was PBMCs. The receptor was isolated from a man in his forties in good health and CMV-seropositive. The sequence links TRBV12-5 to TRBJ1-5, with TRBD1 tentatively as D gene (5 bases match). The bases are TGTGCTAGTGGACAGGTGCCCAATCAGCCCCAGCATTTT. Protein translation: CASGQVPNQPQHF.